This passage covers 20 T cell receptor beta chains from one sample sequenced in a study of shared clonotypes between healthy human individuals. Using immunoSEQ multiplex PCR, the repertoire was profiled, and TCRdb retains in-frame clones only, with some absent. The table records 2,100,000 or so clones, approximately 96% of them present only once. The sample comprised naive CD4+ T cells sorted from blood. Subset here: CD45RA+ positively selected. Receptor source: a man between 18 and 29 years old in good health.

The chain is built from TRBV6-1 and TRBJ2-7; 9 positions match TRBD2. CDR1 is MNHNS and CDR2 is SASEGT in the germline V gene. Unmatched junction bases numbered 14, after V lost 2 bases and J lost 6 bases. This CDR3 has 17 residues. CDR3 protein: CASSECGASGAFCEQYF. The CDR3 nucleotides are TGTGCCAGCAGTGAATGTGGGGCTAGCGGGGCATTCTGCGAGCAGTACTTC.

The V and J genes are TRBV5-6 and TRBJ2-7; 15 bases match TRBD2. CDR3 length: 18 residues. Germline V gene sequence: CDR1 SGHDT, CDR2 YYEEEE. The V and J ends lost 4 bases and 0 bases, in that order; junction bases with no gene match: 8. As DNA, the CDR3 is TGTGCCAGCAGCCCAGGGACTAGCGGGAGGCCGAGCTCCTACGAGCAGTACTTC. Protein sequence: CASSPGTSGRPSSYEQYF. Complete variable domain (other parts from reference TRBV5-6 and TRBJ2-7): DAGVTQSPTHLIKTRGQQVTLRCSPKSGHDTVSWYQQALGQGPQFIFQYYEEEERQRGNFPDRFSGHQFPNYSSELNVNALLLGDSALYLCASSPGTSGRPSSYEQYFGPGTRLTVT.

The rearrangement links TRBV6-5 to TRBJ2-2, with D possibly being TRBD2 (6 bases). With 5 bases removed from V and 5 bases from J, the gap between germline ends came to 12 bases. Germline V gene data show CDR1 as MNHEY and CDR2 as SVGAGI. This CDR3 has 14 residues. The CDR3 bases are TGTGCCAGCAGTCGCTCCGGGGGAACCGGGGAGCTGTTTTTT. It is translated as CASSRSGGTGELFF.

This chain links TRBV5-1 with TRBJ1-1, with D tentatively TRBD1 (6 bases). V was cut by 0 bases and J by 0 bases, with 15 bases left in between. Looked up from germline, CDR1 is SGHRS and CDR2 is YFSETQ. This CDR3 has 17 residues. This chain's CDR3 is CASSLAMQGRLNTEAFF. The CDR3 DNA follows: TGCGCCAGCAGCTTGGCCATGCAGGGGCGATTGAACACTGAAGCTTTCTTT.

The chain combines TRBV5-1 with TRBJ2-5, with D unresolved. The germline V gene encodes CDR1 SGHRS and CDR2 YFSETQ. The CDR3 runs to 14 residues. Trimming stripped 0 bases from V and 3 bases from J, with 9 bases between. CDR3 region: CASSLVPSKETQYF. As DNA, the CDR3 is TGCGCCAGCAGCTTGGTGCCCAGCAAAGAGACCCAGTACTTC.

V is TRBV6-5 and J is TRBJ2-7; a possible D gene is TRBD1 (6 bases). The CDR3 is 13 amino acids. The germline gives CDR1 MNHEY, CDR2 SVGAGI. Trimming shortened V by 6 bases and J by 3 bases, and 12 bases separated the two germline ends. In DNA, the CDR3 is TGTGCCAGCAGCACAGGGTTTGGCTACGAGCAGTACTTC. It specifies CASSTGFGYEQYF.

The chain joins TRBV7-9 to TRBJ1-1; a possible D gene is TRBD1 (5 bases). CDR1 and CDR2 (germline): SEHNR, FQNEAQ (reference sequence). V was clipped by 5 bases and J by 8 bases, with 15 bases between them. The CDR3 is 13 residues long. CDR3 in DNA: TGTGCCAGCAGCCTCGCCCCAGGGACCGAAGCTTTCTTT. This codes for CASSLAPGTEAFF.

This rearrangement joins TRBV9 to TRBJ2-5; the D gene is possibly TRBD1 (6 bases). V dropped 0 bases and J dropped 7 bases, with 13 bases sitting between them. CDR1 and CDR2 from the germline V gene are SGDLS and YYNGEE. The CDR3 spans 14 residues. The CDR3 loop is CASSVEVGAGTQYF. CDR3 coding DNA: TGTGCCAGCAGCGTAGAAGTGGGGGCAGGGACCCAGTACTTC.

The J gene is TRBJ1-1, the V gene TRBV7-8; no clear D gene. The germline V and J ends were trimmed by 2 bases and 1 base, with 8 bases remaining between them. The CDR3 extends over 14 amino acids. Per germline, CDR1 SGHVS and CDR2 FQNEAQ. The CDR3 reads CASSLWQPNTEAFF. The CDR3 region has the DNA TGTGCCAGCAGCTTATGGCAGCCGAACACTGAAGCTTTCTTT.

The count of this clone is one. The genes are TRBV6-5 and TRBJ1-2; TRBD1 is a possible D gene (6 bases). CDR1 and CDR2 (germline): MNHEY, SVGAGI. The V end lost 5 bases, the J end lost 2 bases, and 12 bases lay between the germline ends. There are 14 residues in the CDR3. CDR3 DNA: TGTGCCAGCAGTCTCTCGACAGGAAACTATGGCTACACCTTC. It is translated as CASSLSTGNYGYTF.

The chain combines TRBV4-1 with TRBJ2-7, with 8 positions matching TRBD2. The CDR3 spans 18 residues. Germline V gives CDR1 MGHRA, CDR2 YSYEKL. V was pared by 1 base and J by 4 bases, with 15 bases of the junction left unmatched. CDR3 nucleotide sequence: TGCGCCAGCAGCCAAGGGGTTTTTCGAGCGGGGGCCTTATACGAGCAGTACTTC. Its protein product is CASSQGVFRAGALYEQYF.

The chain carries TRBV30 and TRBJ2-7; a weak D match, TRBD2 (5 bases). Germline V lookup: CDR1 GTSNPN, CDR2 SVGIG (reference sequence). The V end lost 3 bases, the J end lost 3 bases, and 9 bases lay between the germline ends. The CDR3 is 12 amino acids. The CDR3: CAWRDWNYEQYF. CDR3 bases: TGTGCCTGGAGGGACTGGAACTACGAGCAGTACTTC.

The chain combines TRBV5-1 with TRBJ2-7, with D perhaps TRBD2 (6 bases). Germline lookup yields CDR1 SGHRS and CDR2 YFSETQ. This CDR3 is 15 amino acids long. The ends were cut back, 5 bases at V and 2 bases at J, with 17 bases in the middle. Here the CDR3 DNA reads TGCGCCAGCAGTCGAACCTCCGGGAGTACCTACGAGCAGTACTTC. Protein product: CASSRTSGSTYEQYF.

DNA of the CDR3: TGCAGCGGGCGTAGTTCGGTGAACACTGAAGCTTTCTTT. Translating gives CSGRSSVNTEAFF. The chain carries TRBV29-1 and TRBJ1-1; the D is unclear. Trimming removed 7 bases from V and 0 bases from J, with 12 bases in between. Germline CDR1 SQVTM, CDR2 ANQGSEA. The CDR3 is 13 amino acids.

This chain connects TRBV21-1 to TRBJ2-7; TRBD1, as called in the table, went unchecked against the DNA. TRBV21-1 is annotated as a pseudogene. This CDR3 has 17 amino acids. CDR3 amino acids: CASSKGEGGTLSYEQYF. The CDR3 DNA follows: TGTGCCAGCAGCAAAGGTGAAGGTGGGACATTAAGCTACGAGCAGTACTTC.

The chain joins TRBV2 to TRBJ1-6; weak D call: TRBD1 (6 bases). The CDR3 covers 15 residues. Germline V gives CDR1 SNHLY, CDR2 FYNNEI. The V end was cut by 3 bases, the J end by 0 bases, with 6 bases between. In nucleotides, the CDR3 is TGTGCCAGCAGTGACAGGGGCTCCTATAATTCACCCCTCCACTTT. Amino acid sequence: CASSDRGSYNSPLHF.

The rearrangement links TRBV4-1 to TRBJ2-3; D remains ambiguous. Germline V gene lookup returns CDR1 MGHRA and CDR2 YSYEKL. This CDR3 is built from 16 residues. V was shortened by 0 bases and J by 5 bases, with 15 bases between the two germline ends. The DNA for the CDR3 is TGCGCCAGCAGCCAAGAGTGGCAAGCCAAGGGAGATACGCAGTATTTT. It yields the protein CASSQEWQAKGDTQYF.

The genes are TRBV5-1 and TRBJ1-1, with D hard to call. CDR3 length: 15 amino acids. Trimming cost V 0 bases and J 3 bases, with 12 bases left between them. CDR1 and CDR2 from the germline V gene are SGHRS and YFSETQ. CDR3 nucleotide sequence: TGCGCCAGCAGCTTGGGGTCCGGGGTTCACACTGAAGCTTTCTTT. Its protein product is CASSLGSGVHTEAFF.

The chain recombines TRBV27 with TRBJ1-6; D unresolved. The germline V gene has CDR1 MNHEY and CDR2 SMNVEV (reference sequence). There are 12 residues in the CDR3. The V end lost 3 bases, the J end lost 8 bases, and 5 bases lay between the germline ends. The CDR3 spells CASSLSDSPLHF. CDR3 nucleotide sequence: TGTGCCAGCAGTTTGTCGGATTCACCCCTCCACTTT.

The J gene is TRBJ2-2, the V gene TRBV7-6, with 12 bases identical to TRBD2. CDR1 is SGHVS and CDR2 is FNYEAQ in the germline V gene. There are 18 residues in the CDR3. V shed 3 bases and J 0 bases; nucleotides not matched to a gene: 5. CDR3 amino acids: CASSLRGLAGTNTGELFF. For the CDR3, the DNA is TGTGCCAGCAGCTTGAGAGGACTAGCGGGGACGAACACCGGGGAGCTGTTTTTT.